A single sample is the source of the 30 T cell receptor beta chains below, sequenced in a study of identical twins. Each CDR3 protein is one row after TCRdb ran MiXCR on the 5' RACE reads. Among under 300,000 distinct CDR3 sequences, under 8.5% were seen once, and the ten largest hold approximately 14%. The sample was also reused in another study, on T cells expressing NK-cell markers.

The specimen sequenced was CD8+ T cells sorted from blood. These TCRs come from a woman younger than 35 in good health.

The chain combines TRBV11-2 with TRBJ2-2, with unresolved D. Germline V CDR1 and CDR2: SGHAT, FQNNGV. This CDR3 contains 18 residues. V was pared by 7 bases and J by 0 bases, with 21 bases between. CDR3 in amino acids: CASTPSTESPANTGELFF. CDR3 in DNA: TGTGCCAGCACCCCGTCAACGGAGAGCCCCGCGAACACCGGGGAGCTGTTTTTT.

This clonotype was counted many times. The chain employs TRBV29-1 and TRBJ2-3; D is undetermined. This CDR3 has 14 amino acids. V was cut by 4 bases and J by 4 bases, with 15 bases left in between. Germline V gene data show CDR1 as SQVTM and CDR2 as ANQGSEA. CDR3 amino acids: CSVVPRVGADTQYF. The DNA of the CDR3 is TGCAGCGTTGTACCTCGGGTAGGCGCAGATACGCAGTATTTT.

The genes are TRBV7-6 and TRBJ1-5; possibly TRBD1 for D (6 bases). CDR3 size: 14 residues. Looked up from germline, CDR1 is SGHVS and CDR2 is FNYEAQ. Between the trimmed V and J ends, which lost 5 bases and 9 bases, there was a span of 17 bases. In DNA form, the CDR3 reads TGTGCCAGCAGCCTAGGGGGGCCGGAGTGGCCCCAGCATTTT. Translating gives CASSLGGPEWPQHF.

The V and J genes are TRBV10-3 and TRBJ1-1, with unresolved D. Trimming removed 2 bases at V and 1 base at J, with 5 bases between. CDR1 is ENHRY and CDR2 is SYGVKD in the germline V gene. The CDR3 totals 13 residues. The CDR3 DNA reads TGTGCCATCAGTGAGCCCCGGAACACTGAAGCTTTCTTT. Its translation is CAISEPRNTEAFF.

In this sample, this clonotype turned up a few times. The genes are TRBV14 and TRBJ2-7, with TRBD1 matching 8 bases. Germline CDR1 is SGHDN and CDR2 is FVKESK. V shed 2 bases, J shed 1 base, and the junction held 1 base outside the gene matches. CDR3 length equals 14 residues. The CDR3 loop reads CASSQYRGSYEQYF. The CDR3 region has the DNA TGTGCCAGCAGCCAATACAGGGGGTCCTACGAGCAGTACTTC.

This clonotype was detected many times. The CDR3 bases are TGTGCCAGCAAGGTTCCGGCTCTCGTGGAGTACTTC. Translated: CASKVPALVEYF. The V call is TRBV2, the J call TRBJ2-7; D uncertain. There are 12 residues in the CDR3. V lost 7 bases, J lost 11 bases, and 18 bases lay in between. Germline CDR1 reads SNHLY; CDR2 reads FYNNEI. Full variable domain (missing parts from reference TRBV2 and TRBJ2-7): EPEVTQTPSHQVTQMGQEVILRCVPISNHLYFYWYRQILGQKVEFLVSFYNNEISEKSEIFDDQFSVERPDGSNFTLKIRSTKLEDSAMYFCASKVPALVEYFGPGTRLTVT.

This clonotype showed up many times. The chain joins TRBV2 to TRBJ1-1; D unclear. The CDR3 has 13 amino acids. CDR1 is SNHLY, CDR2 FYNNEI, per germline. The V and J ends lost 4 bases and 7 bases respectively, with 13 bases between them. This CDR3 is CASSVWSDGEAFF. CDR3 bases: TGTGCCAGCAGTGTCTGGTCCGACGGTGAAGCTTTCTTT. The full variable domain, rest sourced from reference TRBV2 and TRBJ1-1, is EPEVTQTPSHQVTQMGQEVILRCVPISNHLYFYWYRQILGQKVEFLVSFYNNEISEKSEIFDDQFSVERPDGSNFTLKIRSTKLEDSAMYFCASSVWSDGEAFFGQGTRLTVV.

The genes are TRBV4-3 and TRBJ2-2, with D unclear. The CDR3 totals 12 residues. Germline V gene sequence: CDR1 LGHNA, CDR2 YSLEER. V shed 2 bases and J shed 8 bases, with 6 bases lying between them. CDR3 in DNA: TGCGCCAGCAGCCAACGGTGGGGGGAGCTGTTTTTT. Translation: CASSQRWGELFF.

This clonotype has just one count. The V call is TRBV7-9, the J call TRBJ2-6, with 11 bases aligning to TRBD1. Trimming removed 5 bases from V and 9 bases from J; junction bases left unmatched: 9. This CDR3 spans 16 amino acids. Per germline, CDR1 SEHNR and CDR2 FQNEAQ (reference sequence). The CDR3 DNA reads as TGTGCCAGCAGCCCCATCGGACAGGGGGCGGGCAACGTCCTGACTTTC. This encodes CASSPIGQGAGNVLTF.

This clonotype was seen ten or more times. The rearrangement uses TRBV27 and TRBJ2-7; TRBD1 matches 8 bases. Unmatched junction bases numbered 4, after V lost 6 bases and J lost 0 bases. CDR3 size: 14 residues. Germline CDR1 reads MNHEY; CDR2 reads SMNVEV (reference sequence). The CDR3 DNA reads TGTGCCAGCAGCTTAACAGGGGGCTCCTACGAGCAGTACTTC. Protein product: CASSLTGGSYEQYF.

V usage is TRBV14 and J usage is TRBJ2-6; TRBD1 agrees at 11 bases. In germline, CDR1 is SGHDN, CDR2 FVKESK. J lost 4 bases, V lost 0 bases, and 11 bases had no gene match. The CDR3 length is 20 residues. CDR3 bases: TGTGCCAGCAGCCAAGATCAAAAAGGACAGGGGGCGAAAGGGGCCAACGTCCTGACTTTC. It codes for CASSQDQKGQGAKGANVLTF.

This clonotype has a count of ten or more. This chain joins TRBV7-6 and TRBJ2-7, with D perhaps being TRBD1 or TRBD2 (5 bases each). Germline lookup yields CDR1 SGHVS and CDR2 FNYEAQ. There are 12 residues in the CDR3. The ends were cut back, 1 base at V and 7 bases at J, with 8 bases in the middle. This CDR3 is CASSLGGKEQYF. The DNA for the CDR3 is TGTGCCAGCAGCTTAGGGGGGAAGGAGCAGTACTTC.

Remarks on this clonotype: Relative to the germline gene, one junction end is altered; a read error may explain this. The chain is built from TRBV3-1 and TRBJ2-1; TRBD1 or TRBD2 may be the D gene (6 bases each). The CDR3 extends over 17 amino acids. Germline loops: CDR1 LGHDT, CDR2 YNNKEL (reference sequence). CDR3 amino acids: CASTQQVPGGPGSEQFF. As DNA, the CDR3 is TGTGCCAGCACCCAACAGGTCCCTGGGGGGCCTGGTAGTGAGCAGTTCTTC.

This clonotype has a handful of counts. The V and J genes are TRBV19 and TRBJ1-1; D call uncertain. CDR3 length: 12 amino acids. Trimming took 2 bases from V and 7 from J, leaving 8 bases between them. Germline V gene lookup returns CDR1 LNHDA and CDR2 SQIVND (reference sequence). CDR3 sequence: CASSISGSEAFF. Here the CDR3 DNA reads TGTGCCAGTAGTATATCCGGGAGTGAAGCTTTCTTT.

This clonotype turned up a few times. The chain couples TRBV11-2 to TRBJ2-1; D is unclear. V was pared by 0 bases and J by 3 bases, with 9 bases between. CDR3 length: 15 residues. The germline V gene has CDR1 SGHAT and CDR2 FQNNGV. DNA for the CDR3: TGTGCCAGCAGCTTAGATGTCGCTAGCTACAATGAGCAGTTCTTC. Its protein is CASSLDVASYNEQFF.

Many counts were recorded for this clonotype. This rearrangement joins TRBV13 to TRBJ2-7; 7 bases map to TRBD2. V shed 5 bases, J shed 1 base, and the junction held 5 bases outside the gene matches. Germline CDR1 is PRHDT and CDR2 is FYEKMQ (reference sequence). The CDR3 has 14 residues. This CDR3 reads CASSGGSGSYEQYF. CDR3 coding DNA: TGTGCCAGCAGCGGTGGTAGCGGGTCCTACGAGCAGTACTTC. The complete variable domain, with remaining parts taken from reference TRBV13 and TRBJ2-7, reads AAGVIQSPRHLIKEKRETATLKCYPIPRHDTVYWYQQGPGQDPQFLISFYEKMQSDKGSIPDRFSAQQFSDYHSELNMSSLELGDSALYFCASSGGSGSYEQYFGPGTRLTVT.

This clonotype has only a few counts. The chain carries TRBV7-6 and TRBJ2-5; a possible D gene is TRBD2 (6 bases). CDR1 and CDR2 (germline): SGHVS, FNYEAQ. V was clipped by 5 bases and J by 5 bases, with 18 bases between them. The CDR3 spans 15 residues. Written as DNA, the CDR3 is TGTGCCAGCAGCCCGGCCATAAATAGCGGTGAGACCCAGTACTTC. Its translation is CASSPAINSGETQYF.

This clonotype was found a few times. This rearrangement joins TRBV9 to TRBJ2-3; D uncertain. Germline loops: CDR1 SGDLS, CDR2 YYNGEE. This CDR3 has 13 amino acids. The V end was cut by 3 bases, the J end by 6 bases, with 11 bases between. CDR3: CASSAQAVDTQYF. The CDR3 nucleotides are TGTGCCAGCAGCGCCCAAGCCGTGGATACGCAGTATTTT.

In its sample, this clonotype was seen many times. The chain recombines TRBV27 with TRBJ2-7, with D possibly being TRBD1 or TRBD2 (5 bases each). Germline-derived CDR1 and CDR2 are MNHEY and SMNVEV (reference sequence). V was clipped by 0 bases and J by 6 bases, with 15 bases between them. The CDR3 runs 15 residues. The CDR3 coding sequence is TGTGCCAGCAGTTTATCGGCCCAGGGTCGGGGCGAGCAGTACTTC. Translating gives CASSLSAQGRGEQYF.

The gene calls are TRBV20-1 and TRBJ2-1; TRBD2 aligns across 10 bases. Losses at the gene ends were 6 bases for V and 4 bases for J; bases not matched to a gene: 9. The germline V gene has CDR1 DFQATT and CDR2 SNEGSKA (reference sequence). The CDR3 consists of 15 residues. The CDR3 DNA follows: TGCAGTGCAAGCACCACTAGCGGGATTTACAATGAGCAGTTCTTC. Its translation is CSASTTSGIYNEQFF.

This clonotype was observed a handful of times. V usage is TRBV15 and J usage is TRBJ2-5; D uncertain. The V gene lost 5 bases and the J gene lost 2 bases, with 3 bases spanning the gap. The CDR3 has 11 residues. Germline V gene lookup returns CDR1 LNHNV and CDR2 YYDKDF (reference sequence). The CDR3 sequence is CATSGQETQYF. CDR3 nucleotide sequence: TGTGCCACCAGCGGGCAAGAGACCCAGTACTTC.

The V and J genes are TRBV27 and TRBJ2-4; 7 positions agree with TRBD1. Trimming cost V 6 bases and J 7 bases; bases outside gene matches: 6. CDR1 MNHEY and CDR2 SMNVEV come from the germline V gene (reference sequence). This CDR3 is built from 13 residues. CDR3 residues: CASSLDRWNIQYF. The CDR3 DNA reads as TGTGCCAGCAGCCTGGACAGGTGGAACATTCAGTACTTC.

This clonotype was observed a handful of times. The chain joins TRBV27 to TRBJ2-7; D gene uncertain. The CDR3 spans 12 residues. The germline V and J ends were trimmed by 5 bases and 5 bases, with 10 bases remaining between them. Looked up from germline, CDR1 is MNHEY and CDR2 is SMNVEV (reference sequence). The CDR3 reads CASSPYSDEQYF. The CDR3 DNA reads as TGTGCCAGCAGTCCATACAGCGACGAGCAGTACTTC.

This clonotype appeared a few times. The CDR3, as DNA: TGTGCCAGCAGTTACTCGGCTAGCGATTACAATGAGCAGTTCTTC. Its translation: CASSYSASDYNEQFF. The chain has TRBV6-5 and TRBJ2-1, with D perhaps TRBD2 (6 bases). Trimming shortened V by 0 bases and J by 4 bases, and 10 bases separated the two germline ends. The germline V gene has CDR1 MNHEY and CDR2 SVGAGI. This CDR3 is built from 15 residues.

This clonotype was counted at least ten times. The chain uses TRBV7-9 and TRBJ2-3, with unresolved D. Germline CDR1 is SEHNR and CDR2 is FQNEAQ (reference sequence). The V and J ends lost 3 bases and 1 base respectively, with 14 bases between them. This CDR3 comprises 16 residues. DNA for the CDR3: TGTGCCAGCAGCTTTCGACTCACAGCCCGCACAGATACGCAGTATTTT. It is translated as CASSFRLTARTDTQYF.

This clonotype was seen more than once but under ten times. The chain carries TRBV7-8 and TRBJ2-7; 9 bases fit TRBD1. V lost 5 bases, J lost 7 bases, and 12 bases stayed unmatched. The CDR3 length is 15 residues. Germline V CDR1 and CDR2: SGHVS, FQNEAQ. Here the CDR3 DNA reads TGTGCCAGCAGCGTAACCGGGACAGGGTCTGATGAGCAGTACTTC. Amino acid sequence: CASSVTGTGSDEQYF.

This clonotype was observed a few times. The chain carries TRBV4-1 and TRBJ2-1; 11 bases fit TRBD2. The germline gives CDR1 MGHRA, CDR2 YSYEKL. V lost 6 bases to trimming and J lost 15 bases; unmatched junction nucleotides: 19. The CDR3 length is 16 residues. CDR3 DNA: TGCGCCAGCAGGCCTAGAGGGACTAGCGGACCTCAGAGGGGGTTCTTC. It specifies CASRPRGTSGPQRGFF.

The table lists this clonotype with a few counts. The chain links TRBV2 to TRBJ2-7; D unclear. The CDR3 length is 12 residues. Per the germline V gene, CDR1 is SNHLY and CDR2 is FYNNEI. Trimming stripped 6 bases from V and 2 bases from J, with 8 bases between. In nucleotides, the CDR3 is TGTGCCAGCAGGGGGTCAACCTACGAGCAGTACTTC. Translating it yields CASRGSTYEQYF.

This clonotype was observed at least ten times. V gene TRBV6-5 combines with J gene TRBJ1-1, with D hard to call. Germline CDR1 is MNHEY and CDR2 is SVGAGI. This CDR3 is 15 amino acids long. The V end was cut by 1 base, the J end by 4 bases, with 13 bases between. The CDR3 DNA reads as TGTGCCAGCAGTTACTTTGCAGGAATGGGCACTGAAGCTTTCTTT. Translating gives CASSYFAGMGTEAFF.

This sequence joins TRBV10-3 and TRBJ1-1; TRBD1 agrees at 9 bases. The junction had 5 bases not matched to a gene; V was cut back by 2 bases and J by 4 bases. The CDR3 runs to 15 residues. Per germline, CDR1 ENHRY and CDR2 SYGVKD. This CDR3 is CAISEGGQGVTEAFF. DNA for the CDR3: TGTGCCATCAGTGAGGGGGGACAGGGTGTCACTGAAGCTTTCTTT.